This TCR beta chain was sequenced during a study of cytomegalovirus exposure and HLA in healthy donors. Notes on the study in general: Immune exposure information available was restricted to CMV serostatus. Among donors in an Asian-associated ancestry cluster, a later analysis reportedly found fewer N-insertions than the approximately 700-donor mean. Certain sequence variants were highly shared and formed a cluster, and this cluster was likely a sequencing artifact.

The CDR3 length is 14 residues. The germline gives CDR1 SGHTA, CDR2 FQGNSA. V lost 5 bases and J lost 7, with 14 bases in between. In this sample, this clone turned up once. Its antigen is still unknown. Vbeta (60) and Jbeta (13) primers were used in the PCR. Clones were read by immunoSEQ multiplex PCR, and TCRdb kept only the in-frame ones, dropping some. The sample holds some 80,000 clones; over 70% are singletons and the top ten take less than 6.5%. The receptor was derived from a man younger than 35 in good health and CMV-seropositive. The sample taken for sequencing was PBMCs. The chain carries TRBV7-2 and TRBJ2-2; a possible D gene is TRBD2 (5 bases). CDR3 in DNA: TGTGCCAGCAGCCCTCTAGGACTTATCGGGGAGCTGTTTTTT. Translation gives CASSPLGLIGELFF.